This T cell receptor beta chain was identified during a study of beta chain features in type 1 diabetes. Overall study findings and caveats: Across all four CD4+ subsets, people with type 1 diabetes showed modestly shorter TCRB CDR3s.

Germline loops: CDR1 SEHNR, CDR2 FQNEAQ (reference sequence). This CDR3 is 12 amino acids long. Trimming shortened V by 11 bases and J by 2 bases, and 12 bases separated the two germline ends. Sequenced material consisted of expressed TCRB transcripts (all of the isolated RNA was reverse transcribed). Libraries were prepared by immunoSEQ multiplex PCR; TCRdb keeps only in-frame clonotypes and omits some of them. The sample records about 27,000 clones, 56% being singletons. About this clone: Its target is unknown.

The receptor was derived from a woman aged 18-30 years with type 1 diabetes. The sample comprised Tregs from blood. The V gene is TRBV7-9, the J gene TRBJ1-1; possibly TRBD1 for D (6 bases). CDR3 DNA: TGTGCCTTGGGGGGGGGCAACACTGAAGCTTTCTTT. Residues: CALGGGNTEAFF.